This passage covers 30 T cell receptor beta chains from one sample sequenced in a study of CXCR3-negative and CXCR3-positive naive CD8 T cells. The authors made the TRB cDNA libraries by 5' RACE using UMI labels. TCRdb reprocessed the 5' RACE reads and reports one entry per CDR3 protein, with no DNA. The listing records 100,000 or so distinct CDR3 sequences. Source material: naive CXCR3- CD8+ T cells from blood. The subset was: CD45RO-CCR7+CD27+CD95- naive CD8+ T cells lacking CXCR3 (TNR3-). These receptors originate from a human donor in good health. Some clones in this sample may be carry-over from other donors' samples.

The genes are TRBV20-1 and TRBJ2-7; the D call from TCRdb, TRBD2, cannot be confirmed without DNA. The CDR3 length is 16 residues. Germline assignment: CDR1 DFQATT and CDR2 SNEGSKA (reference sequence). The CDR3 spells CSAPDRLAGGSYEQYF.

The rearrangement joins TRBV4-2 to TRBJ2-1; the D call from TCRdb, TRBD1, cannot be confirmed without DNA. CDR3 length: 14 amino acids. Germline loops: CDR1 LGHNA, CDR2 YNFKEQ. The CDR3 region is CASSLEDSAGAQFF.

CDR3 sequence reads: CASSPQGDYYEQYF. The V and J genes are TRBV7-9 and TRBJ2-7; TCRdb lists TRBD1, though no DNA is available to test this call. CDR1 is SEHNR and CDR2 is FQNEAQ in the germline V gene (reference sequence). This CDR3 region has 14 residues.

V gene TRBV5-1 combines with J gene TRBJ1-2. Germline CDR1 is SGHRS and CDR2 is YFSETQ. The CDR3 is made up of 17 amino acids. This CDR3 reads CASSLPIGPDTSYGYTF.

V usage is TRBV28 and J usage is TRBJ2-1; no DNA is available, so the TRBD2 call from TCRdb remains unchecked. Germline V gives CDR1 MDHEN, CDR2 SYDVKM. The CDR3 has 16 residues. CDR3 residues: CASSLWASGRENEQFF.

The chain has TRBV7-6 and TRBJ1-5. Germline lookup yields CDR1 SGHVS and CDR2 FNYEAQ. The CDR3 extends over 13 amino acids. CDR3: CASSRTDGQPQHF. Complete variable domain (other parts from reference TRBV7-6 and TRBJ1-5): GAGVSQSPRYKVTKRGQDVALRCDPISGHVSLYWYRQALGQGPEFLTYFNYEAQQDKSGLPNDRFSAERPEGSISTLTIQRTEQRDSAMYRCASSRTDGQPQHFGDGTRLSIL.

This chain links TRBV20-1 with TRBJ2-7; TCRdb outputs TRBD2, but without DNA this stays unchecked. The CDR3 is 15 amino acids. Germline CDR1 DFQATT, CDR2 SNEGSKA (reference sequence). The CDR3 spells CSARGHGTGGYEQYF.

CDR3 loop: CASSSPPGLLLYNEQFF. V usage is TRBV7-9 and J usage is TRBJ2-1; TCRdb designates TRBD1, a call that cannot be tested without DNA. CDR3 size: 17 residues. The V gene's germline CDR1 is SEHNR and CDR2 FQNEAQ (reference sequence).

The chain's CDR3 is CASSSPQSAYEQYF. The V and J genes are TRBV11-2 and TRBJ2-7. The CDR3 has 14 residues. Germline V gene sequence: CDR1 SGHAT, CDR2 FQNNGV.

The rearrangement links TRBV9 to TRBJ2-2; the D call of TRBD1 rests on TCRdb alone, since no DNA is present to check it. CDR3 length: 14 residues. Per germline, CDR1 SGDLS and CDR2 YYNGEE. CDR3 protein: CASSAPGAGGELFF. The full variable domain, its missing parts supplied by reference TRBV9 and TRBJ2-2, is DSGVTQTPKHLITATGQRVTLRCSPRSGDLSVYWYQQSLDQGLQFLIQYYNGEERAKGNILERFSAQQFPDLHSELNLSSLELGDSALYFCASSAPGAGGELFFGEGSRLTVL.

The V gene is TRBV13, the J gene TRBJ1-1. The germline gives CDR1 PRHDT, CDR2 FYEKMQ (reference sequence). CDR3 length equals 13 residues. The CDR3 is CASSLKGVAERFF.

The chain uses TRBV28 and TRBJ2-3; the D gene TCRdb calls, TRBD1, cannot be checked with no DNA. Germline CDR1 reads MDHEN; CDR2 reads SYDVKM. The CDR3 is 14 residues long. The CDR3 here is CASGKDRGPDTQYF.

This clonotype is identified as medium-sized from frequency. The CDR3 spells CASSLGRTSDVNLYTYEQYF. The chain joins TRBV5-1 to TRBJ2-7. The CDR3 runs 20 residues. Germline lookup yields CDR1 SGHRS and CDR2 YFSETQ.

The V gene is TRBV20-1, the J gene TRBJ1-6. Germline CDR1 is DFQATT and CDR2 is SNEGSKA (reference sequence). This CDR3 has 15 amino acids. The CDR3 region is CSAREEGRASSPLHF.

The gene calls are TRBV20-1 and TRBJ2-1; TCRdb designates TRBD2, a call that cannot be tested without DNA. The CDR3 has 15 residues. Germline V gene lookup returns CDR1 DFQATT and CDR2 SNEGSKA (reference sequence). The CDR3 sequence: CSAKEREGVYNEQFF.

The rearrangement joins TRBV20-1 to TRBJ2-2; TCRdb proposes TRBD1, but this gene call is untestable without DNA. This CDR3 is built from 17 residues. In germline, CDR1 is DFQATT, CDR2 SNEGSKA (reference sequence). The CDR3 protein is CSARGRVWQSNTGELFF.

CDR3 in amino acids: CASSLVPGFYNEQFF. The V gene is TRBV5-8, the J gene TRBJ2-1; TCRdb selects TRBD1, and the lack of DNA leaves this call unchecked. The CDR3 totals 15 residues. Germline lookup yields CDR1 SGHTS and CDR2 YDEGEE.

The CDR3 protein is CASSLGRGLAAYEQYF. The rearrangement uses TRBV7-9 and TRBJ2-7; TCRdb indicates TRBD2, and absent DNA this call remains unverified. The V gene's germline CDR1 is SEHNR and CDR2 FQNEAQ (reference sequence). This CDR3 spans 16 amino acids. The full variable domain, in which reference TRBV7-9 and TRBJ2-7 provide the parts outside the CDR3, is DTGVSQNPRHKITKRGQNVTFRCDPISEHNRLYWYRQTLGQGPEFLTYFQNEAQLEKSRLLSDRFSAERPKGSFSTLEIQRTEQGDSAMYLCASSLGRGLAAYEQYFGPGTRLTVT.

The rearrangement links TRBV11-2 to TRBJ2-3. Germline assignment: CDR1 SGHAT and CDR2 FQNNGV. The CDR3 is 14 amino acids. This CDR3 reads CASSLAGWTDTQYF. Filled out from reference TRBV11-2 and TRBJ2-3, the complete variable domain reads EAGVAQSPRYKIIEKRQSVAFWCNPISGHATLYWYQQILGQGPKLLIQFQNNGVVDDSQLPKDRFSAERLKGVDSTLKIQPAKLEDSAVYLCASSLAGWTDTQYFGPGTRLTVL.

The chain has TRBV7-3 and TRBJ2-3; TCRdb's D call, TRBD2, is unchecked because there is no DNA. This CDR3 has 16 amino acids. The V gene's germline CDR1 is SGHTA and CDR2 FQGTGA. The CDR3 here is CASSLSLDYSTDTQYF.

This CDR3 reads CSVPLFGVQYQPQHF. The V gene is TRBV29-1, the J gene TRBJ1-5. CDR1 SQVTM and CDR2 ANQGSEA come from the germline V gene. The CDR3 totals 15 residues. Looking up the rest from reference TRBV29-1 and TRBJ1-5 gives the full variable domain: SAVISQKPSRDICQRGTSLTIQCQVDSQVTMMFWYRQQPGQSLTLIATANQGSEATYESGFVIDKFPISRPNLTFSTLTVSNMSPEDSSIYLCSVPLFGVQYQPQHFGDGTRLSIL.

The chain employs TRBV7-3 and TRBJ2-3. The CDR3 runs 16 residues. Germline V gives CDR1 SGHTA, CDR2 FQGTGA. This chain's CDR3 is CASSPTVLTSTDTQYF.

V and J are TRBV12-3 or TRBV12-4 and TRBJ2-7; TCRdb lists TRBD1, though no DNA is available to test this call. This CDR3 region has 13 residues. This CDR3 reads CASSLGTAEGQYF.

The genes are TRBV7-6 and TRBJ1-4; as DNA is missing, the TRBD1 call by TCRdb cannot be tested. The CDR3 contains 15 residues. Per germline, CDR1 SGHVS and CDR2 FNYEAQ. CDR3 residues: CASSGRDRGRGKLFF.

This CDR3 is CASSPPRSSSTYNEQFF. The chain uses TRBV18 and TRBJ2-1. The CDR3 extends over 17 amino acids. CDR1 and CDR2 (germline): KGHSH, LQKENI.

The genes are TRBV29-1 and TRBJ2-1; TCRdb proposes TRBD1, but this gene call is untestable without DNA. From germline, CDR1 is SQVTM and CDR2 ANQGSEA. The length of the CDR3 is 12 residues. CDR3 region: CSVKGGYNEQFF.

CDR3 sequence reads: CASSWGRTTEAFF. The V gene is TRBV4-1, the J gene TRBJ1-1; TCRdb indicates TRBD1, and absent DNA this call remains unverified. The CDR3 loop spans 13 amino acids. CDR1 is MGHRA, CDR2 YSYEKL, per germline.

The chain combines TRBV3-1 with TRBJ2-7; TCRdb calls TRBD2, which cannot be checked without DNA. Germline lookup yields CDR1 LGHDT and CDR2 YNNKEL (reference sequence). The CDR3 extends over 12 amino acids. This chain's CDR3 is CASGAGAYEQYF.

The chain is built from TRBV29-1 and TRBJ2-7. Germline lookup yields CDR1 SQVTM and CDR2 ANQGSEA. This CDR3 spans 15 amino acids. The CDR3 is CSVERLAESSYEQYF.

The V gene is TRBV6-5, the J gene TRBJ2-2; without DNA, the TCRdb call of TRBD1 cannot be checked. The germline V gene has CDR1 MNHEY and CDR2 SVGAGI. The CDR3 contains 16 residues. The CDR3 is CASSYAQGVLTGELFF.